This TCR beta chain derives from a study of Ad26.COV2.S vaccination and SARS-CoV-2 variants. Per germline, CDR1 SGHDN and CDR2 FVKESK. V dropped 1 base and J dropped 2 bases, with 10 bases sitting between them. The CDR3 extends over 15 amino acids. The sample's treatment: some 20 received Ad26.COV2.S at low or high dose, single or two shots; about 5 received placebo; per-sample allocation not given. Sampling was done on day 63 after the first vaccine or placebo injection. TCRdb's copy holds only in-frame clones and misses some; the assay was immunoSEQ multiplex PCR. The sample holds about 680,000 clones, 80% to 90% seen once.

The rearrangement joins TRBV14 to TRBJ2-3; D possibly corresponds to TRBD2 (6 bases). The receptor's source is a person between 18 and 65 years old who received the Ad26.COV2.S COVID-19 vaccine or a placebo. The sequencing here drew on peripheral blood, taken in a trial of Ad26.COV2.S vaccine versus placebo. In DNA form, the CDR3 reads TGTGCCAGCAGCCAAGCGGGACTTCCCACAGATACGCAGTATTTT. This sequence encodes CASSQAGLPTDTQYF.